One T cell receptor (beta chain) is described in this entry. This record comes from a study of blood T cell repertoires in COVID-19. On the study more broadly: Samples representing acute and convalescent COVID-19 were sourced from the United States, Italy and Spain.

Libraries were prepared by immunoSEQ multiplex PCR; TCRdb keeps only in-frame clonotypes and omits some of them. The table has under 85,000 clones, 65% to 85% seen once; the top ten hold around 5.8%. The CDR3 is 12 amino acids. V was clipped by 6 bases and J by 4 bases, with 12 bases between them. Germline CDR1 SQVTM, CDR2 ANQGSEA. Sequenced: peripheral blood. The TCR was taken from a man aged 55 to 69 with active or convalescent COVID-19. The chain is built from TRBV29-1 and TRBJ2-5; D is perhaps TRBD1 (6 bases). CDR3 bases: TGCAGCGTCAGGACAGTCGGAGAGACCCAGTACTTC. Translated: CSVRTVGETQYF.